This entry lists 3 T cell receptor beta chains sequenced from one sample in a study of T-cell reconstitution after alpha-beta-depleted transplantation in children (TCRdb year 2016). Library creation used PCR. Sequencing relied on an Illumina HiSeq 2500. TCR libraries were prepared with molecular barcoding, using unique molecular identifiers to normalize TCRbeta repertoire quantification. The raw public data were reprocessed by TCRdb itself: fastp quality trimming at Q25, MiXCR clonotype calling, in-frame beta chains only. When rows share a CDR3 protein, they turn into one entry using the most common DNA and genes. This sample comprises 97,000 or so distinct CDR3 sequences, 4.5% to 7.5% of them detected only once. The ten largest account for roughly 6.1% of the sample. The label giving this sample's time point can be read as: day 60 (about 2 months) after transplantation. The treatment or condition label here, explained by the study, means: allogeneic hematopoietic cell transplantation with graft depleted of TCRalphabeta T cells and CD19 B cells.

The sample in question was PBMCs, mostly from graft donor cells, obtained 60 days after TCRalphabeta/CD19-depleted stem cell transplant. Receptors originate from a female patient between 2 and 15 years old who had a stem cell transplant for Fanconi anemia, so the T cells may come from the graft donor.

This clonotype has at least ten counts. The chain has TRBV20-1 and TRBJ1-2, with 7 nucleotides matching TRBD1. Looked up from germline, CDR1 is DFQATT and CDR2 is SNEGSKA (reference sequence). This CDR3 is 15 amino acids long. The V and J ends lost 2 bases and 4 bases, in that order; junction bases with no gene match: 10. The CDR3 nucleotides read TGCAGTGCTAGACCCCGGACAGGAGGACTCTATGGCTACACCTTC. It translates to CSARPRTGGLYGYTF.

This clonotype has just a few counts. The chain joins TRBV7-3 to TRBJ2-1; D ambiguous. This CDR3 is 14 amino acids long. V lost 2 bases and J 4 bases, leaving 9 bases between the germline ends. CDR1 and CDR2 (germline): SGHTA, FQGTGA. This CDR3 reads CASSLPQPYNEQFF. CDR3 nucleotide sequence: TGTGCCAGCAGCTTACCACAGCCTTACAATGAGCAGTTCTTC.

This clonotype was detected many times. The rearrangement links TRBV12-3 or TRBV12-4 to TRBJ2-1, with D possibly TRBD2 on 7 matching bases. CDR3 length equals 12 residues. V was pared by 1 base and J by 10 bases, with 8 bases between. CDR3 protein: CASSLGGGEQFF. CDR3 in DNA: TGTGCCAGCAGTTTAGGCGGGGGCGAGCAGTTCTTC.